These T cell receptor beta chains were read from a single sample in a study of blood T cell repertoires in COVID-19. Profiled with immunoSEQ multiplex PCR; TCRdb holds only in-frame clones, not every one. The sample holds some 200,000 clones, roughly 84% seen once. Sequencing was carried out using PBMCs or T cells enriched from blood (not recorded which). The receptors originated from a man aged 40-50 years who had recovered from COVID-19. Both conserved end residues are part of each CDR3. Each record gives: V gene, CDR3 protein.

>TRBV18
CASSPAGLNTEAFF
>TRBV9
CASSVLTGQGSPLHF
>TRBV27
CASTGLTGRNTEAFF
>TRBV3-1/TRBV3-2
CASSQAGQTTNEKLFF
>TRBV28
CASSRQGSGMAFF
>TRBV19
CASSITTGGNQPQHF
>TRBV7-9
CASSSPGTDYGYTF
>TRBV5-1
CASSFGPADWGTGELFF
>TRBV5-4
CASSLQGPMNTEAFF
>TRBV5-8
CASSFPGTGANSPLHF
>TRBV2
CASRGLDFSSYEQYF
>TRBV18
CASSPGTGVFYEQYF
>TRBV28
CASSSFFKERTGVRSPLHF
>TRBV7-2
CASSPESGRDHYEQYF
>TRBV9
CASSRTGFYNSPLHF
>TRBV6-2/TRBV6-3
CASSYLGHLYF
>TRBV9
CASSREAETLPEAFF
>TRBV7-2
CASSWVEGGGNTIYF
>TRBV25-1
CASRQGVSPLHF
>TRBV5-1
CASSRQGNFLSGELFF
>TRBV28
CASSPGQQETQYF
>TRBV20-1
CSARAQDNNF
>TRBV4-1
CASSQDPGQPSYEQYF
>TRBV5-1
CASSLGTGLSYGYTF
>TRBV5-1
CASTQGPANEKLFF
>TRBV10-1
CASSLGLGNPRGYGYTF
>TRBV3-1/TRBV3-2
CASSQFPTGGSGTQYF
>TRBV7-2
CASSLAGRLAGGYNEQFF
>TRBV19
CASSITTGSTEAFF
>TRBV4-3
CASSPGLASGDTEAFF
>TRBV3-1/TRBV3-2
CASNQQAGGLEQFF
>TRBV7-2
CASSWDRNQPQHF
>TRBV7-8
CASSLSDRPRWKPQHF
>TRBV29-1
CSVDSTILRGGYTF
>TRBV28
CASSSQVGYTF
>TRBV2
CASSGGQGNYGYTF
>TRBV11-2
CASSFGQGASYGYTF
>TRBV10-3
CAISERTQGGTEAFF
>TRBV5-4
CASSLGGQGPYGYTF